This TCR beta chain was captured in a study of CD8+CD57+ T cells in acquired aplastic anemia. Only patients with CD8+CD57+ cell expansion on flow cytometry were chosen for sequencing. Severe acquired aplastic anemia was present in every patient. At blood sampling, none of the patients had yet received therapy. Genomic DNA acted as the template from which TCR beta VDJ combination and CDR3 sequence profiling were carried out. TCRdb reprocessed the reads via MiXCR and lists one record per CDR3 protein. This sample has more than 150,000 distinct CDR3 sequences, with 48% found just once. General study findings and limits: Patients did not significantly differ from controls in CD8+ Simpson's diversity.

With 4 bases removed from V and 11 bases from J, the gap between germline ends came to 12 bases. Germline CDR1 is MGHDK and CDR2 is SYGVNS. This CDR3 region has 12 residues. With respect to this clonotype: What it binds is not known.

The V call is TRBV25-1, the J call TRBJ1-5; D is perhaps TRBD1 (5 bases). The clonotype was recovered from a human donor with aplastic anemia. The sequenced material came from sorted CD4+, CD8+, or CD8+CD57+ T cells (not recorded which) from PBMCs. Here the CDR3 reads CASSGGEGAQHF. CDR3 bases: TGTGCCAGCAGTGGAGGGGAAGGGGCCCAGCATTTT.